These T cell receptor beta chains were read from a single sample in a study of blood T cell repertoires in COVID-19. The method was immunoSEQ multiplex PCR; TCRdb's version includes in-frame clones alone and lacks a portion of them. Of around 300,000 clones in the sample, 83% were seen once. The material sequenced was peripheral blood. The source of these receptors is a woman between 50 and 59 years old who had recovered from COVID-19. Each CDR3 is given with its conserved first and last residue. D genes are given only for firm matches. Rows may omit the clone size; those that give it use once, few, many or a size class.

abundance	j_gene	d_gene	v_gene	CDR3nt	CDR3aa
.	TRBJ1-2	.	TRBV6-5	TGTGCCAGCTCCTTAACAGGCTTCTATGGCTACACCTTC	CASSLTGFYGYTF
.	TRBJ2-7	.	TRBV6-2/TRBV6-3	TGTGCCAGCAGTGTAGGACAGACTTTCTACGAGCAGTACTTC	CASSVGQTFYEQYF
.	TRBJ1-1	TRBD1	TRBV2	TGTGCCAGCAGTGAATTCGACAGGGGGCTGGCTTTCTTT	CASSEFDRGLAFF
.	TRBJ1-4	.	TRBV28	TGTGCCAGCAGTTATGCGGGTGCAACTAATGAAAAACTGTTTTTT	CASSYAGATNEKLFF
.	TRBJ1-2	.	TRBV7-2	TGTGCCAGCAGCTTAGCTGCAGGGGACTATGGCTACACCTTC	CASSLAAGDYGYTF
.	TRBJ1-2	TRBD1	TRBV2	TGTGCCAGCCTACGGGACAGGTTACCGTTTTTCTATGGCTACACCTTC	CASLRDRLPFFYGYTF
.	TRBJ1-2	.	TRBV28	TGTGCCAGCAGCTGGAACAGGAACTATGGCTACACCTTC	CASSWNRNYGYTF
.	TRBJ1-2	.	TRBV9	TGTGCCAGCAGCGCCCACAACCGGGCTAACTATGGCTACACCTTC	CASSAHNRANYGYTF
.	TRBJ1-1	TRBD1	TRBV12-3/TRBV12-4	TGTGCCAGCAGTTTAGGACAGGGGTCGAGAGCTTTCTTT	CASSLGQGSRAFF
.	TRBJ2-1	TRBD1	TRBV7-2	TGTGCCAGCAGCCGGGGACAGAGCTCCTACAATGAGCAGTTCTTC	CASSRGQSSYNEQFF
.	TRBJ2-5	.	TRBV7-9	TGTGCCAGCAGCTCTCAGGGTTGGCGGGAGACCCAGTACTTC	CASSSQGWRETQYF
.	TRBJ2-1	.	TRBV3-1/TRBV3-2	TGTGCCAGCAGCCAAGATAAAAGCGCGGCCTCCTACAATGAGCAGTTCTTC	CASSQDKSAASYNEQFF
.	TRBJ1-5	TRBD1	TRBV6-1	TGTGCCAGCAGTGACACAGGGGGATGGAATCAGCCCCAGCATTTT	CASSDTGGWNQPQHF
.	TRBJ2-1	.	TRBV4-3	TGCGCCAGCAGCCAAGGACCCGAGCGGGAGCAGTTCTTC	CASSQGPEREQFF
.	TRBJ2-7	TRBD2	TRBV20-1	TGCAGTGCTAGTTTTAGCGGGGGGGGTTCCTACGAGCAGTACTTC	CSASFSGGGSYEQYF
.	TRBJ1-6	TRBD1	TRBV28	TGTGCCAGCAACTCCCCCGGACAGGGGATTTCACCCCTCCACTTT	CASNSPGQGISPLHF
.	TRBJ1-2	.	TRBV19	TGTGCCAGTCGACCCCGGGCGGGAGGAGGTTCCTATGGCTACACCTTC	CASRPRAGGGSYGYTF
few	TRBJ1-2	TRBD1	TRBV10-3	TGTGCCACACGACAGGGTTCTAACTATGGCTACACCTTC	CATRQGSNYGYTF
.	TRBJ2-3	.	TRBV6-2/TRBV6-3	TGTGCCAGCAGTTCGGTCGTGCTCACAGATACGCAGTATTTT	CASSSVVLTDTQYF
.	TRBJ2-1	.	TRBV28	TGTGCCAGCAGTTTCTTGGGCTCCCCCTCCAATGAGCAGTTCTTC	CASSFLGSPSNEQFF
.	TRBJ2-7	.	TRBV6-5	TGTGCCAGCAGTTATTCGAAACGGTTAAGCTCCTACGAGCAGTACTTC	CASSYSKRLSSYEQYF
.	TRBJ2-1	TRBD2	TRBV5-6	TGTGCCAGCAGCTTGGTAGCGGGGGGGTCCAATGAGCAGTTCTTC	CASSLVAGGSNEQFF
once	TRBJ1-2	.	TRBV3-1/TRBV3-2	TGTGCCAGCAGCCCGGACATTAACTATGGCTACACCTTC	CASSPDINYGYTF
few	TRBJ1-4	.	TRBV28	TGTGCCAGCAGCCCATTAGCCGGCAGAGAAAAACTGTTTTTT	CASSPLAGREKLFF
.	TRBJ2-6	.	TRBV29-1	TGCAGCGTTGAACGGGTGGCTGGGGCCAACGTCCTGACTTTC	CSVERVAGANVLTF
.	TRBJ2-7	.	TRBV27	TGTGCCAGCAGTTTATTTCCCAAGCGATCCTATTCTCTTTTGGAGCAGTACTTC	CASSLFPKRSYSLLEQYF
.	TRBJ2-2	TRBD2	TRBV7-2	TGTGCCAGCAGCTTAGGGGGGACTAGCCATAACACCGGGGAGCTGTTTTTT	CASSLGGTSHNTGELFF
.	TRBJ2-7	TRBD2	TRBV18	TGTGCCAGCTCGCCTGCGGGGGACTCCTACGAGCAGTACTTC	CASSPAGDSYEQYF
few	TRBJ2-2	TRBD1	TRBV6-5	TGTGCCAGCAGGGCCACAGGGGTCACCGGGGAGCTGTTTTTT	CASRATGVTGELFF
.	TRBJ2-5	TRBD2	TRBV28	TGTGCCAGCAGTTCGCTCACTAGCGGGGTCGTGGAGACCCAGTACTTC	CASSSLTSGVVETQYF